Listed below are T cell receptor beta chains from one sample, sequenced in a study of T-cell memory formation after mild COVID-19. TCRdb reprocessed the 5' RACE reads with MiXCR, giving one entry per CDR3 protein. This sample has about 500,000 distinct CDR3 sequences, with approximately 20% found just once. The sample was PBMCs or a T cell subset sorted from them (not recorded which). These receptors originate from an adult woman who had mild COVID-19 (a few samples of this study predate the infection). Cell type and time point are not known. The CDR3 runs from the conserved cysteine through the conserved F or W. Each record gives: J gene, D gene, V gene, clone size, CDR3 protein, CDR3 DNA. A D gene is named only where the DNA matches it firmly. Where a row states a size, it is once, few, many or the class of an expanded clone; other rows omit it.

TRBJ2-2 | NA | TRBV12-3/TRBV12-4 | NA | CASSLIGQNTGELFF | TGTGCCAGCAGTCTCATCGGGCAGAACACCGGGGAGCTGTTTTTT
TRBJ2-7 | NA | TRBV10-3 | NA | CAIGEKLGSYEQYF | TGTGCCATCGGGGAAAAACTCGGGTCCTACGAGCAGTACTTC
TRBJ2-5 | NA | TRBV27 | NA | CASRGTADMTQYF | TGTGCCAGCAGGGGGACCGCCGATATGACCCAGTACTTC
TRBJ2-1 | TRBD2 | TRBV20-1 | few | CSARDPSGSPYNEQFF | TGCAGTGCTAGAGATCCTAGCGGGAGCCCCTACAATGAGCAGTTCTTC
TRBJ2-1 | NA | TRBV5-1 | many | CASSSGGGAYNEQFF | TGCGCCAGCAGCTCAGGAGGGGGGGCATACAATGAGCAGTTCTTC
TRBJ1-4 | TRBD1 | TRBV12-3/TRBV12-4 | NA | CASSLAGTGLGEKLFF | TGTGCCAGCAGTTTGGCCGGGACAGGGCTTGGTGAAAAACTGTTTTTT
TRBJ2-3 | NA | TRBV4-1 | NA | CASSQLQRIQGTDTQYF | TGCGCCAGCAGCCAGCTCCAAAGGATACAGGGCACAGATACGCAGTATTTT
TRBJ2-1 | NA | TRBV4-1 | few | CASSQDRGPWNEQFF | TGCGCCAGCAGCCAAGACAGGGGCCCCTGGAATGAGCAGTTCTTC
TRBJ1-1 | TRBD1 | TRBV9 | NA | CASSVVTGINTEAFF | TGTGCCAGCAGCGTAGTGACAGGGATTAACACTGAAGCTTTCTTT
TRBJ2-5 | TRBD2 | TRBV12-3/TRBV12-4 | few | CASTSGRRETQYF | TGTGCCAGCACTAGCGGGAGGAGGGAGACCCAGTACTTC
TRBJ2-3 | TRBD2 | TRBV6-1 | NA | CASRHSGFETDTQYF | TGTGCCAGCAGACATAGCGGGTTTGAGACAGATACGCAGTATTTT
TRBJ2-5 | NA | TRBV5-4 | NA | CASSQPQRGETQYF | TGTGCCAGCAGCCAACCCCAACGGGGAGAGACCCAGTACTTC
TRBJ2-1 | TRBD2 | TRBV4-3 | NA | CASSQDKAAGGRNEQFF | TGCGCCAGCAGCCAAGATAAAGCGGCGGGAGGTAGGAATGAGCAGTTCTTC
TRBJ2-7 | NA | TRBV12-3/TRBV12-4 | NA | CASSPQGLHEQYF | TGTGCCAGCAGCCCTCAGGGCCTCCACGAGCAGTACTTC
TRBJ1-1 | TRBD1 | TRBV7-9 | NA | CASSLAMAGGATEAFF | TGTGCCAGCAGCTTAGCGATGGCAGGGGGCGCCACTGAAGCTTTCTTT
TRBJ1-1 | NA | TRBV5-1 | NA | CASSLLGPNTEAFF | TGCGCCAGCAGCTTGCTCGGTCCGAACACTGAAGCTTTCTTT
TRBJ1-5 | TRBD1 | TRBV2 | few | CAGGTGQQPQHF | TGTGCCGGGGGGACAGGGCAACAGCCCCAGCATTTT
TRBJ1-2 | TRBD1 | TRBV2 | NA | CASSEQGDYGYTF | TGTGCCAGCAGTGAACAGGGGGACTATGGCTACACCTTC
TRBJ2-1 | NA | TRBV11-2 | few | CASSSLAPRTAQTYNEQFF | TGTGCCAGCAGCTCGTTGGCCCCCAGGACCGCTCAAACTTACAATGAGCAGTTCTTC
TRBJ1-4 | NA | TRBV25-1 | few | CASRYSGGINEKLFF | TGTGCCAGCAGGTATAGCGGGGGAATTAATGAAAAACTGTTTTTT
TRBJ1-1 | NA | TRBV6-5 | few | CASSYPGNTEAFF | TGTGCCAGCAGTTACCCGGGGAACACTGAAGCTTTCTTT
TRBJ1-3 | NA | TRBV12-3/TRBV12-4 | NA | CATGRNSGNTIYF | TGTGCCACCGGACGGAACTCTGGAAACACCATATATTTT
TRBJ2-2 | NA | TRBV14 | few | CASSQGYRVSTGELFF | TGTGCCAGCAGCCAAGGGTATCGAGTCAGCACCGGGGAGCTGTTTTTT
TRBJ2-4 | TRBD2 | TRBV20-1 | NA | CSAGLAGGGLTKNIQYF | TGCAGTGCGGGACTAGCGGGGGGAGGTCTCACCAAAAACATTCAGTACTTC
TRBJ2-7 | NA | TRBV20-1 | NA | CSARPGIDTLTYEQYF | TGCAGTGCTAGGCCAGGGATCGATACTTTAACCTACGAGCAGTACTTC
TRBJ1-1 | TRBD1 | TRBV5-1 | NA | CASSLVSGTGRTEAFF | TGCGCCAGCAGCTTGGTATCAGGGACAGGCCGAACTGAAGCTTTCTTT